A selection of T cell receptor beta chains follows, all from one sample in a study of cytomegalovirus exposure and HLA in healthy donors. Some clones are missing from TCRdb's copy, which holds only in-frame ones; the method was immunoSEQ multiplex PCR. The table lists roughly 150,000 clones, roughly 70% of them singletons, with 2.5% to 3% in the top ten. Source material: PBMCs. These receptors all stem from a woman aged 50 to 65 in good health and CMV-seropositive. Each CDR3 is given with its conserved first and last residue. D genes are given only for firm matches. A clone size is listed for some rows: how often the clone was seen (once, few, many), or a class if it is expanded.

CDR3nt,CDR3aa,v_gene,abundance,j_gene,d_gene
TGTGCCAGCAGCTCAGGCGGGGGAGGGGTGAGCGGGGAGCTGTTTTTT,CASSSGGGGVSGELFF,TRBV11-2,once,TRBJ2-2,TRBD2
TGTGCCAGCGGCTTGGGTGGGCGCAAAGAGACCCAGTACTTC,CASGLGGRKETQYF,TRBV5-6,.,TRBJ2-5,.
TGTGCCAGCAGCCGGGACAGCACCTTGAACACTGAAGCTTTCTTT,CASSRDSTLNTEAFF,TRBV9,.,TRBJ1-1,TRBD1
TGTGCCAGCAGCTCCGGGACAGGTGAGAACACTGAAGCTTTCTTT,CASSSGTGENTEAFF,TRBV11-3,once,TRBJ1-1,TRBD1
TGCGCCAGCAGCTTGGGCGCTAGCGGGGGGGCCGGGGAGACCCAGTACTTC,CASSLGASGGAGETQYF,TRBV5-1,.,TRBJ2-5,TRBD2
TGCGCCAGCAGCCTGGGGACTAGCTGTGGGCAGTTCTTC,CASSLGTSCGQFF,TRBV4-1,.,TRBJ2-1,TRBD2
TGTGCCTGGAGTTCCGGGAACAACTATGGCTACACCTTC,CAWSSGNNYGYTF,TRBV30,once,TRBJ1-2,.
TGCGCCAGCAGCTTGGTTAAGGGACTAAGCACAGATACGCAGTATTTT,CASSLVKGLSTDTQYF,TRBV5-1,.,TRBJ2-3,TRBD2
TGCAGTGCGTTGGTCCGAGACATTCAGTACTTC,CSALVRDIQYF,TRBV20-1,.,TRBJ2-4,.
TGTGCCAGCAGTGCGGAAGCGGGGCAAACCTACGAGCAGTACTTC,CASSAEAGQTYEQYF,TRBV2,.,TRBJ2-7,TRBD2
TGTGCCTGGAGTGTCGCCGGGATCCGCAATCAGCCCCAGCATTTT,CAWSVAGIRNQPQHF,TRBV30,.,TRBJ1-5,.
TGTGCCAGCAGCTTAGGGACCGGGGGGATCACAGATACGCAGTATTTT,CASSLGTGGITDTQYF,TRBV11-2,few,TRBJ2-3,TRBD2
TGTGCCAGCCCCTCCGGGACAGGGATGTACGAGCAGTACTTC,CASPSGTGMYEQYF,TRBV6-1,.,TRBJ2-7,TRBD1
TGTGCCAGCAGTTACTCGAACAGGAGGGACACTGAAGCTTTCTTT,CASSYSNRRDTEAFF,TRBV6-5,.,TRBJ1-1,.
TGTGCCAGCAGCTTAACAGGGACTATCACAGATACGCAGTATTTT,CASSLTGTITDTQYF,TRBV7-3,.,TRBJ2-3,TRBD2
TGTGCCAGCAGCGGACTAGCGGGGAACACCGGGGAGCTGTTTTTT,CASSGLAGNTGELFF,TRBV5-6,once,TRBJ2-2,TRBD2
TGTGCCAGCAGCCCCCGGGAAGGGAACTATGGCTACACCTTC,CASSPREGNYGYTF,TRBV5-4,.,TRBJ1-2,.
TGTGCCATCGGGGGGACAGGGAAAACTAACTATGGCTACACCTTC,CAIGGTGKTNYGYTF,TRBV6-5,.,TRBJ1-2,TRBD1
TGTGCCAGCAGCCCAGGGGTCATGAACACTGAAGCTTTCTTT,CASSPGVMNTEAFF,TRBV6-5,few,TRBJ1-1,.
TGTGCCAGCAGACGGCGCTTACTAGAAGACACCGGGGAGCTGTTTTTT,CASRRRLLEDTGELFF,TRBV27,once,TRBJ2-2,.
TGTGCCAGCAGTGTCCCGGACTTTACCGGCTACAATGAGCAGTTCTTC,CASSVPDFTGYNEQFF,TRBV25-1,few,TRBJ2-1,.
TGTGCCAGCTCACGCATCGGACAGGGAAACTATGGCTACACCTTC,CASSRIGQGNYGYTF,TRBV18,few,TRBJ1-2,TRBD1
TGTGCCTGGAGGGGCCGAAGCTATGGCTACACCTTC,CAWRGRSYGYTF,TRBV30,.,TRBJ1-2,.
TGTGCCAGTCATAGCGGGGGGCCTCCCTACGAGCAGTACTTC,CASHSGGPPYEQYF,TRBV6-5,.,TRBJ2-7,TRBD2
TGTGCCAGCAGTTTTCAGGGTTTTGGAAACACCATATATTTT,CASSFQGFGNTIYF,TRBV28,few,TRBJ1-3,.
TGTGCCAGCAGCTTGGCACCCGGGGTTGGAAACACCATATATTTT,CASSLAPGVGNTIYF,TRBV4-2,once,TRBJ1-3,.
TGTGCCAGCAGTGAAGCGCGACAGACCGAGCAGTACTTC,CASSEARQTEQYF,TRBV2,.,TRBJ2-7,.
TGCGCCAGCAGCTTGACAGGGGGACCGAACACTGAAGCTTTCTTT,CASSLTGGPNTEAFF,TRBV5-1,.,TRBJ1-1,TRBD1
TGTGCCACCAGCAGAGGGGGACAGACACATTCACCCCTCCACTTT,CATSRGGQTHSPLHF,TRBV15,.,TRBJ1-6,TRBD1
TGTGCCTGGAGCCGCGCGGGTGGTATCTATGGCTACACCTTC,CAWSRAGGIYGYTF,TRBV30,.,TRBJ1-2,.
TGTGCCAGCAGTGACAGTATCACCTACGAGCAGTACTTC,CASSDSITYEQYF,TRBV2,few,TRBJ2-7,.
TGTGCCAGCAGCTACTCCAGGGGAGATGAAGCTTTCTTT,CASSYSRGDEAFF,TRBV7-9,few,TRBJ1-1,.
TGCGCCAGCAGCTTTCGGGCAGACCCGGCGGGGGACCAGTACTTC,CASSFRADPAGDQYF,TRBV5-1,once,TRBJ2-5,TRBD2
TGCGCCAGCAGCCAAGAGGGACTCCAAGAAATGGGCTCTGGAAACACCATATATTTT,CASSQEGLQEMGSGNTIYF,TRBV4-1,.,TRBJ1-3,.
TGTGCCAGCAGTTTTACAGGGGGCTATGGCTACACCTTC,CASSFTGGYGYTF,TRBV6-6,.,TRBJ1-2,TRBD1
TGCGCCAGCAGCGTTTTTGGAGGGACTGAAGCTTTCTTT,CASSVFGGTEAFF,TRBV5-1,.,TRBJ1-1,.